The clone carrying this TCR beta chain has only a few counts. The antigen is unknown. One end of the junction does not line up with germline, which may come from a read error. The CDR3 loop spans 13 amino acids. The germline V gene encodes CDR1 SSHAT and CDR2 FNYEAQ (reference sequence). This sample stems from a study of T cells after yellow fever vaccination. Overall study: The SMART-Seq v4 Ultra Low Input method served to prepare the low-cell-number fractions.

TCRdb reprocessed the 5' RACE reads via MiXCR and lists one record per CDR3 protein. Of 500,000 to 650,000 distinct CDR3 sequences listed, roughly 12% were seen once; the top ten hold about an eighth. Study-wide points: Some clonotypes were seen in both the CD4 and the CD8 compartments. These made up a small share and likely arose from convergent recombination. Weaker, the secondary response peaked sooner, at day 5 versus 15. Most clones from primary vaccination were detected again post-booster (approximately 97% CD4, approximately 90% CD8).

Source: PBMCs, taken on the day of the yellow fever booster vaccination. The chain is built from TRBV7-7 and TRBJ2-5; D may correspond to TRBD1 or TRBD2 (6 bases each). The sequence was obtained from a man aged 25 to 40 who received the YFV17D yellow fever vaccine. The CDR3 reads CASSGAGEVTQYF. CDR3 in DNA: TGTGCTAGCAGTGGTGCAGGGGAGGTGACCCAGTACTTC. The variable domain in full, completed from reference TRBV7-7 and TRBJ2-5, reads GAGVSQSPRYKVTKRGQDVTLRCDPISSHATLYWYQQALGQGPEFLTYFNYEAQPDKSGLPSDRFSAERPEGSISTLTIQRTEQRDSAMYRCASSGAGEVTQYFGPGTRLLVL.